This is a list of T cell receptor beta chains from one sample in a study of T cells in Graves' hyperthyroidism and ophthalmopathy. One entry per CDR3 protein, called by TCRdb with MiXCR from the multiplex PCR reads. The sample contains approximately 600,000 distinct CDR3 sequences, approximately 13% of which appear only once. The sequenced sample was blood. Receptors were obtained from a woman in her twenties or thirties with Graves' hyperthyroidism that later progressed to Graves' ophthalmopathy. CDR3s include the opening cysteine and the closing phenylalanine or tryptophan. A D gene is named only where the DNA matches it firmly. Not every row has a clone size; where given, it reads once, few, many or a size class.

>15|TRBD1|TRBV4-1|NA|TRBJ1-5
CASSQPDRGDQPQHF
TGCGCCAGCAGCCAACCGGACAGGGGCGATCAGCCCCAGCATTTT
>14|TRBD1|TRBV27|many|TRBJ2-7
CASRPGTGLHEQYF
TGTGCCAGCAGGCCCGGGACAGGGTTACACGAGCAGTACTTC
>13|NA|TRBV29-1|NA|TRBJ1-1
CSVELTRRTEAFF
TGCAGCGTTGAGTTGACAAGACGGACTGAAGCTTTCTTT
>15|NA|TRBV6-1|few|TRBJ2-2
CASSEKDEGTGELFF
TGTGCCAGCAGTGAAAAGGACGAAGGGACCGGGGAGCTGTTTTTT
>13|NA|TRBV30|NA|TRBJ1-2
CAWSDLAAHGYTF
TGTGCCTGGAGTGACCTGGCAGCACATGGCTACACCTTC
>16|TRBD1|TRBV7-3|few|TRBJ1-2
CASSSYRQGRVHGYTF
TGTGCCAGCAGCTCCTATCGACAGGGGAGAGTCCATGGCTACACCTTC
>18|NA|TRBV2|many|TRBJ1-1
CASSEGGGFSLPNTEAFF
TGTGCCAGCAGTGAGGGCGGTGGATTTTCGTTGCCAAACACTGAAGCTTTCTTT
>13|TRBD1|TRBV29-1|few|TRBJ2-5
CSVSGTGEETQYF
TGCAGCGTCTCCGGGACAGGGGAGGAGACCCAGTACTTC
>12|NA|TRBV19|NA|TRBJ1-1
CASEGHKPEAFF
TGTGCCAGTGAGGGACATAAACCTGAAGCTTTCTTT
>12|NA|TRBV30|many|TRBJ2-1
CAWTAGVNEQFF
TGTGCCTGGACGGCAGGGGTCAATGAGCAGTTCTTC
>14|NA|TRBV20-1|NA|TRBJ2-7
CSARIPGLVWEQYF
TGCAGTGCTAGGATCCCGGGCCTAGTATGGGAGCAGTACTTC
>12|NA|TRBV7-8|few|TRBJ2-7
CASSSPASEQYF
TGTGCCAGCAGCTCTCCCGCCTCAGAGCAGTACTTC
>14|TRBD1|TRBV10-2|few|TRBJ2-7
CASRDREYSYEQYF
TGCGCCAGCAGGGACAGGGAATACTCCTACGAGCAGTACTTC
>10|NA|TRBV2|many|TRBJ1-4
CASSEEKLFF
TGTGCCAGCAGTGAGGAAAAACTGTTTTTT
>16|TRBD1|TRBV2|many|TRBJ2-3
CASRPTGGSGTDTQYF
TGTGCCAGCAGGCCTACAGGGGGCTCTGGCACAGATACGCAGTATTTT
>12|NA|TRBV6-5|many|TRBJ2-5
CASSYDQETQYF
TGTGCCAGCAGTTACGACCAAGAGACCCAGTACTTC
>14|NA|TRBV11-2|many|TRBJ2-3
CASSFHGTTDTQYF
TGTGCCAGCAGCTTCCATGGTACCACAGATACGCAGTATTTT
>15|NA|TRBV13|NA|TRBJ1-3
CASSFGRSSGNTIYF
TGTGCCAGCAGCTTTGGGCGGAGCTCTGGAAACACCATATATTTT
>12|NA|TRBV7-2|NA|TRBJ1-1
CASSFGVTEAFF
TGTGCCAGCAGCTTCGGGGTGACTGAAGCTTTCTTT
>12|NA|TRBV28|many|TRBJ1-1
CASREVITEAFF
TGTGCCAGCAGGGAGGTCATCACTGAAGCTTTCTTT
>16|TRBD2|TRBV20-1|many|TRBJ2-1
CSATGTSGLQAQQQFF
TGCAGTGCTACTGGGACTAGCGGGCTCCAGGCCCAACAGCAGTTCTTC
>13|NA|TRBV12-3/TRBV12-4|many|TRBJ1-2
CASRGGPNYGYTF
TGTGCCAGCAGGGGCGGGCCTAACTATGGCTACACCTTC
>13|NA|TRBV24-1|many|TRBJ2-3
CATSDSQTDTQYF
TGTGCCACCAGTGATTCCCAAACAGATACGCAGTATTTT